Listed below are T cell receptor beta chains from one sample, sequenced in a study of Tregs in tolerant kidney transplant recipients. Libraries were prepared by immunoSEQ multiplex PCR; TCRdb keeps only in-frame clonotypes and omits some of them. The sample has 110,000 or so clones; around 91% are singletons. The sequencing here drew on CD4+ T cells from blood, taken before the transplant. These receptors all stem from a human donor who received a combined kidney and bone marrow transplant. The CDR3 runs from the conserved cysteine through the conserved F or W. The D gene is left open where the match is weak. For some rows the clone size is stated as once, few or many, or as a class when expanded; others skip it.

length,D,V,size,J,CDR3,DNA
13,-,TRBV7-2,-,TRBJ2-5,CASSSVHSETQYF,TGTGCCAGCAGCTCCGTCCACTCGGAGACCCAGTACTTC
14,-,TRBV11-2,once,TRBJ1-2,CASSLGRLNYGYTF,TGTGCCAGCAGCTTGGGCAGGCTTAACTATGGCTACACCTTC
16,-,TRBV6-5,-,TRBJ1-2,CASSYYRWGRDYGYTF,TGTGCCAGCAGTTATTATCGCTGGGGGCGCGACTATGGCTACACCTTC
16,TRBD2,TRBV2,-,TRBJ2-1,CASGLARRPKAGEQFF,TGTGCCAGCGGACTAGCGAGACGCCCAAAAGCGGGTGAGCAGTTCTTC
13,-,TRBV30,once,TRBJ1-3,CAWSGDSGNTIYF,TGTGCCTGGTCAGGGGATTCTGGAAACACCATATATTTT
14,-,TRBV25-1,-,TRBJ1-1,CASRSRGGRGEAFF,TGTGCCAGCAGATCCAGGGGAGGGCGCGGTGAAGCTTTCTTT
14,-,TRBV5-6,-,TRBJ2-5,CASSLGAQSGDQYF,TGTGCCAGCAGCTTAGGGGCCCAGTCGGGGGACCAGTACTTC
15,TRBD1,TRBV18,-,TRBJ2-2,CASSPGQADTGELFF,TGTGCCAGCTCACCGGGACAGGCGGACACCGGGGAGCTGTTTTTT
17,TRBD2,TRBV7-2,-,TRBJ2-2,CASSPSSGRANTGELFF,TGTGCCAGCAGCCCCTCTAGCGGGAGGGCGAACACCGGGGAGCTGTTTTTT
17,TRBD1,TRBV18,-,TRBJ2-5,CASSPLTGSVAQETQYF,TGTGCCAGCTCACCCCTGACAGGGTCGGTCGCTCAAGAGACCCAGTACTTC
14,TRBD2,TRBV2,-,TRBJ2-3,CASGRTSSTDTQYF,TGTGCCAGCGGTAGGACTAGCAGCACAGATACGCAGTATTTT
13,TRBD2,TRBV19,-,TRBJ2-3,CASSTWGGDTQYF,TGTGCCAGTAGTACTTGGGGGGGAGATACGCAGTATTTT
19,TRBD2,TRBV10-1,-,TRBJ2-1,CASSELVGWRGAAGDEQFF,TGCGCCAGCAGTGAGCTCGTCGGTTGGCGGGGGGCTGCTGGGGATGAGCAGTTCTTC
15,-,TRBV18,-,TRBJ2-3,CASSTLPSSTDTQYF,TGTGCCAGCTCAACTTTACCTTCGAGCACAGATACGCAGTATTTT
14,TRBD1,TRBV28,once,TRBJ1-4,CASSLRTGREKLFF,TGTGCCAGCAGTCTCAGGACAGGGCGTGAAAAACTGTTTTTT
15,TRBD1,TRBV5-1,-,TRBJ2-3,CASTGGTGRTDTQYF,TGCGCCAGCACCGGTGGGACAGGGAGGACAGATACGCAGTATTTT
14,-,TRBV2,few,TRBJ1-2,CASSAGLANYGYTF,TGTGCCAGCAGTGCAGGGTTGGCTAACTATGGCTACACCTTC
18,-,TRBV7-2,-,TRBJ1-5,CASSLVHNSDRYHQPQHF,TGTGCCAGCAGCTTGGTCCACAACTCCGACAGGTATCATCAGCCCCAGCATTTT
15,-,TRBV18,-,TRBJ2-1,CASSPEGGLTNEQFF,TGTGCCAGCTCACCCGAGGGAGGCCTAACCAATGAGCAGTTCTTC
13,TRBD2,TRBV18,few,TRBJ2-7,CASSPGASGSRYF,TGTGCCAGCTCACCAGGGGCTAGCGGGAGTCGATACTTC
15,TRBD1,TRBV5-4,-,TRBJ1-2,CASSSSRGLGYGYTF,TGTGCCAGCAGCTCCTCCAGGGGGCTTGGGTATGGCTACACCTTC
16,TRBD1,TRBV4-1,-,TRBJ2-3,CASSQSGTGGTDTQYF,TGCGCCAGCAGCCAATCCGGGACAGGGGGAACAGATACGCAGTATTTT
13,TRBD1,TRBV9,-,TRBJ2-1,CASSQTGQGEQFF,TGTGCCAGCAGCCAAACTGGACAGGGGGAGCAGTTCTTC
14,-,TRBV10-3,-,TRBJ1-6,CAISAQQQISPLHF,TGTGCCATCAGTGCCCAACAACAAATTTCACCCCTCCACTTT
15,-,TRBV7-6,-,TRBJ2-3,CASSLGHGPADTQYF,TGTGCCAGCAGCTTAGGGCATGGGCCTGCGGATACGCAGTATTTT
17,-,TRBV6-1,-,TRBJ2-3,CASSDRPLSVSTDTQYF,TGTGCCAGCAGTGACCGTCCGCTTAGTGTTAGCACAGATACGCAGTATTTT
13,-,TRBV19,-,TRBJ2-3,CASSDSTANTQYF,TGTGCCAGCTCGGACTCTACGGCAAATACGCAGTATTTT
11,-,TRBV5-6,-,TRBJ2-7,CASSRSYEQYF,TGTGCCAGCAGCCGTTCCTACGAGCAGTACTTC
17,TRBD2,TRBV18,-,TRBJ2-2,CASSQGLAETRTGELFF,TGTGCCAGCTCACAGGGACTAGCGGAAACGAGGACCGGGGAGCTGTTTTTT
15,TRBD1,TRBV7-2,-,TRBJ2-7,CASSSPGQVSYEQYF,TGTGCCAGCAGCTCACCGGGACAGGTGTCCTACGAGCAGTACTTC
15,TRBD1,TRBV30,-,TRBJ2-2,CAGDRGTLDPGELFF,TGTGCCGGGGACAGGGGGACCCTAGACCCCGGGGAGCTGTTTTTT
12,-,TRBV18,-,TRBJ1-1,CASSPLQGEAFF,TGTGCCAGCTCACCACTGCAGGGTGAAGCTTTCTTT
13,TRBD2,TRBV2,-,TRBJ2-5,CASTSSSGRTQYF,TGTGCCAGCACGAGTTCTAGCGGGCGCACCCAGTACTTC
16,TRBD1,TRBV5-6,-,TRBJ2-7,CASSLRKTGGSYEQYF,TGTGCCAGCAGCTTGAGAAAGACAGGGGGCTCCTACGAGCAGTACTTC
14,-,TRBV5-8,-,TRBJ2-7,CASSSTDSFYEQYF,TGTGCCAGCAGCTCCACGGACAGCTTCTACGAGCAGTACTTC
15,TRBD1,TRBV6-5,-,TRBJ2-7,CASSYSGTGVGEQYF,TGTGCCAGCAGTTACTCCGGGACAGGGGTAGGGGAGCAGTACTTC
18,TRBD2,TRBV9,-,TRBJ2-1,CASSAETPLAGIYNEQFF,TGTGCCAGCAGCGCCGAAACTCCACTAGCGGGAATCTACAATGAGCAGTTCTTC
15,-,TRBV11-2,-,TRBJ1-4,CASSSIRGVQEKLFF,TGTGCCAGCAGCTCTATTCGGGGGGTTCAAGAAAAACTGTTTTTT
15,TRBD2,TRBV28,-,TRBJ2-7,CASSRTSGRVYEQYF,TGTGCCAGCAGTCGGACTAGCGGGAGGGTCTACGAGCAGTACTTC
16,TRBD1,TRBV7-6,once,TRBJ2-3,CASSFSTGARTDTQYF,TGTGCCAGCAGCTTTTCGACAGGGGCCCGCACAGATACGCAGTATTTT
17,TRBD2,TRBV9,-,TRBJ2-1,CASSVSAAGTSTIEQFF,TGTGCCAGCAGCGTTTCCGCCGCCGGGACTAGTACTATTGAGCAGTTCTTC
14,-,TRBV9,-,TRBJ1-5,CASSPTGINQPQHF,TGTGCCAGCAGCCCAACGGGGATCAATCAGCCCCAGCATTTT
15,TRBD1,TRBV10-3,few,TRBJ2-7,CAISDSGQGGSEQYF,TGTGCCATCAGTGATTCGGGACAGGGTGGGTCTGAGCAGTACTTC
15,-,TRBV19,-,TRBJ2-1,CASSITGSSYNEQFF,TGTGCCAGTAGTATAACAGGGAGTTCCTACAATGAGCAGTTCTTC
12,-,TRBV5-1,-,TRBJ2-7,CASSYGQLEQYF,TGCGCCAGCAGCTACGGACAGCTCGAGCAGTACTTC
15,TRBD1,TRBV6-5,-,TRBJ2-5,CASSLGQGYQETQYF,TGTGCCAGCAGTCTCGGACAGGGATACCAAGAGACCCAGTACTTC